The sequence of this T cell receptor beta chain was determined in a study of blood T cell repertoires in COVID-19. Looking at the study overall: Collection of acute and convalescent COVID-19 samples took place in the United States, Italy and Spain. The cDNA or gDNA used as material had been derived from T cells, B-cell-depleted T cells, or PBMCs.

V lost 3 bases to trimming and J lost 1 base, with 9 bases between them. Germline CDR1 SGHRS, CDR2 YFSETQ. The CDR3 is 14 residues long. Cohort 3 donors were reported recovered after two negative PCRs, clearance, or symptom resolution. As originally analysed: Counts of nucleated cells, estimated from reference gene primer amplification, were obtained. Data came from immunoSEQ multiplex PCR; TCRdb stores just in-frame clones and leaves some out. V and J calls and clone size are copied from that table; D and trimming were computed from the DNA. This sample has approximately 210,000 clones, with more than 70% found just once.

This sequence originates from a woman aged 18-35 years who had recovered from COVID-19. Specimen: PBMCs or T cells enriched from blood (not recorded which). The gene calls are TRBV5-1 and TRBJ2-3; possibly TRBD2 for D (6 bases). This chain's CDR3 is CASSSERGTDTQYF. The DNA for the CDR3 is TGCGCCAGCAGCTCGGAGCGGGGCACAGATACGCAGTATTTT.